A selection of T cell receptor beta chains follows, all from one sample in a study of control samples from healthy donors and cancer patients. Repertoires were generated with immunoSEQ multiplex PCR, while TCRdb's copy carries only in-frame clones and drops some. The sample lists around 200,000 clones; roughly 94% were seen once. Sequences were obtained from blood. These receptors originate from a man over 45 in good health. CDR3s include the opening cysteine and the closing phenylalanine or tryptophan. D genes are given only for firm matches. The listing skips clone size in some rows; elsewhere it reads once, few, many or a size class.

>TRBJ1-4|TRBV28|NA|NA
CASSPGGATTNEKLFF
TGTGCCAGCAGTCCGGGAGGAGCAACAACTAATGAAAAACTGTTTTTT
>TRBJ2-1|TRBV5-1|NA|NA
CASSLQGFNEQFF
TGCGCCAGCAGCTTGCAAGGGTTCAATGAGCAGTTCTTC
>TRBJ1-1|TRBV5-4|NA|NA
CASSKGMVEGTEAFF
TGTGCCAGCAGCAAGGGAATGGTGGAGGGCACTGAAGCTTTCTTT
>TRBJ2-1|TRBV5-1|TRBD2|NA
CASSRLSGGAYNEQFF
TGCGCCAGCTCCCGATTAAGCGGGGGGGCGTACAATGAGCAGTTCTTC
>TRBJ1-1|TRBV4-1|NA|once
CASSQDWSTDSANTEAFF
TGCGCCAGCAGCCAAGATTGGTCGACCGACTCCGCGAACACTGAAGCTTTCTTT
>TRBJ1-4|TRBV6-5|TRBD1|NA
CASKTGGLGEKLFF
TGTGCCAGCAAAACAGGGGGCCTGGGTGAAAAACTGTTTTTT
>TRBJ2-7|TRBV28|NA|NA
CASSLGGYEQYF
TGTGCCAGCAGTTTGGGGGGCTACGAGCAGTACTTC
>TRBJ2-1|TRBV9|NA|NA
CASSTRMSGGYNEQFF
TGTGCCAGCAGCACTAGGATGAGCGGTGGGTACAATGAGCAGTTCTTC
>TRBJ2-5|TRBV11-2|NA|NA
CASRAVTNQETQYF
TGTGCCAGCAGAGCAGTGACTAACCAAGAGACCCAGTACTTC
>TRBJ2-1|TRBV2|NA|NA
CASSQDGYNEQFF
TGTGCCAGCTCACAGGATGGATACAATGAGCAGTTCTTC
>TRBJ2-1|TRBV2|NA|NA
CASQPGTPPGEQFF
TGTGCCAGCCAGCCCGGGACCCCACCCGGTGAGCAGTTCTTC
>TRBJ1-3|TRBV5-1|NA|NA
CASSLESTGNTIYF
TGCGCCAGCAGCTTGGAATCAACTGGAAACACCATATATTTT
>TRBJ1-1|TRBV6-5|NA|NA
CASIWGPGTEAFF
TGTGCCAGCATCTGGGGGCCTGGCACTGAAGCTTTCTTT
>TRBJ2-5|TRBV5-1|TRBD1|NA
CASSPGQGEETQYF
TGCGCCAGCAGCCCGGGACAGGGGGAAGAGACCCAGTACTTC
>TRBJ1-4|TRBV5-1|NA|NA
CASRRGQGLSTNEKLFF
TGCGCCAGCAGACGTGGCCAGGGGTTATCAACTAATGAAAAACTGTTTTTT
>TRBJ1-1|TRBV29-1|NA|once
CSVKREWGGGNTEAFF
TGCAGCGTTAAAAGGGAGTGGGGCGGAGGGAACACTGAAGCTTTCTTT
>TRBJ1-1|TRBV6-5|NA|NA
CASTGWGAETEAFF
TGTGCCAGCACGGGTTGGGGGGCTGAGACTGAAGCTTTCTTT
>TRBJ1-1|TRBV9|NA|NA
CAGDGQPNTEAFF
TGTGCCGGAGACGGACAGCCGAACACTGAAGCTTTCTTT
>TRBJ2-7|TRBV9|TRBD1|NA
CASSAGDRNYEQYF
TGTGCCAGCAGCGCCGGGGACAGGAACTACGAGCAGTACTTC
>TRBJ1-2|TRBV28|NA|NA
CASSFPGHNYGYTF
TGTGCCAGCAGTTTCCCTGGACATAACTATGGCTACACCTTC
>TRBJ1-4|TRBV21-1|NA|NA
CASSKFQARGDEKLFF
TGTGCCAGCAGCAAATTTCAGGCCCGGGGGGATGAAAAACTGTTTTTT
>TRBJ1-5|TRBV27|NA|NA
CASSFIGTGSPQPQHF
TGTGCCAGCAGTTTCATAGGTACAGGCTCGCCCCAGCCCCAGCATTTT
>TRBJ2-2|TRBV3-1/TRBV3-2|NA|NA
CASSQETGELFF
TGTGCCAGCAGCCAAGAAACCGGGGAGCTGTTTTTT
>TRBJ2-7|TRBV14|NA|NA
CASSSTRAGQYF
TGTGCCAGCAGCTCGACAAGGGCCGGGCAGTACTTC
>TRBJ1-4|TRBV19|NA|NA
CASSDRINEKLFF
TGTGCCAGTTCCGACAGGATTAATGAAAAACTGTTTTTT
>TRBJ2-7|TRBV28|NA|once
CASSLTGGDYEQYF
TGTGCCAGCAGTCTTACGGGGGGCGACTACGAGCAGTACTTC
>TRBJ1-1|TRBV19|NA|NA
CASSIGPEAFF
TGTGCCAGTAGTATTGGTCCTGAAGCTTTCTTT
>TRBJ1-1|TRBV3-1/TRBV3-2|NA|NA
CASSQGFQAFF
TGTGCCAGCAGCCAAGGTTTTCAAGCTTTCTTT
>TRBJ1-1|TRBV19|NA|NA
CASSPPRGRVTEAFF
TGTGCCAGTAGTCCTCCTCGGGGGCGGGTCACTGAAGCTTTCTTT
>TRBJ2-1|TRBV6-5|TRBD1|NA
CASRDWTGWGNEQFF
TGTGCCAGCAGGGACTGGACAGGGTGGGGCAATGAGCAGTTCTTC
>TRBJ2-1|TRBV27|NA|NA
CASREAVGLNEQFF
TGTGCCAGCAGGGAGGCTGTGGGCCTTAATGAGCAGTTCTTC
>TRBJ2-5|TRBV7-8|NA|NA
CASGRQLQETQYF
TGTGCCAGCGGCAGACAGCTCCAAGAGACCCAGTACTTC
>TRBJ2-7|TRBV9|TRBD1|NA
CASSPRQGEVEQYF
TGTGCCAGCAGCCCGCGACAGGGTGAAGTCGAGCAGTACTTC
>TRBJ1-1|TRBV19|TRBD1|NA
CASSILDRGFPNTEAFF
TGTGCCAGTAGTATCCTCGACAGGGGGTTTCCGAACACTGAAGCTTTCTTT
>TRBJ2-6|TRBV4-1|NA|once
CASSQDAEGRANVLTF
TGCGCCAGCAGCCAAGATGCAGAAGGTAGGGCCAACGTCCTGACTTTC
>TRBJ2-6|TRBV30|NA|once
CARRRSGANVLTF
TGTGCCAGGCGACGGTCTGGGGCCAACGTCCTGACTTTC
>TRBJ1-6|TRBV19|NA|NA
CASSAIGVTSDNSPLHF
TGTGCCAGTAGTGCGATCGGGGTAACGAGTGATAATTCACCCCTCCACTTT
>TRBJ1-1|TRBV27|TRBD1|NA
CASSRGGTEAFF
TGTGCCAGCAGCAGGGGGGGGACTGAAGCTTTCTTT
>TRBJ1-1|TRBV18|NA|NA
CASSPQRAENTEAFF
TGTGCCAGCTCACCACAACGGGCCGAGAACACTGAAGCTTTCTTT
>TRBJ2-2|TRBV6-5|TRBD1|NA
CASSPGGAGTGELFF
TGTGCCAGCAGTCCAGGGGGCGCGGGAACCGGGGAGCTGTTTTTT
>TRBJ1-1|TRBV6-5|NA|NA
CASSLQYTEAFF
TGTGCCAGCAGCCTACAGTACACTGAAGCTTTCTTT
>TRBJ2-3|TRBV7-9|NA|NA
CASSWTLSTDTQYF
TGTGCCAGCAGCTGGACCCTGAGCACAGATACGCAGTATTTT
>TRBJ2-3|TRBV10-3|TRBD1|NA
CAMGRQGAADTQYF
TGTGCCATGGGTAGACAGGGGGCCGCAGATACGCAGTATTTT